The present entry profiles one T cell receptor (beta chain) with its context. The data were obtained in a study of metastatic and nonmetastatic thyroid tumors. Germline V gene sequence: CDR1 LNHDA, CDR2 SQIVND (reference sequence). Trimming took 3 bases from V and 8 from J, leaving 14 bases between them. The CDR3 is 15 residues long. TCRdb re-processed the PCR reads through MiXCR. The sample holds 40,000 or so clones; about a sixth are singletons and the top ten take around 9.9%. There were no patients who had received any treatment before thyroid surgery. The source of this sequence is a female donor with papillary thyroid cancer or a benign thyroid nodule (not recorded which). Some clones in this sample may be carry-over from other donors' samples. This rearrangement joins TRBV19 to TRBJ1-6, with D uncertain. The sample was tumor tissue. The CDR3: CASSMIRSRDSPLHF. The CDR3 bases are TGTGCCAGTAGTATGATCAGGTCGCGAGATTCACCCCTCCACTTT. The full variable domain, its missing parts supplied by reference TRBV19 and TRBJ1-6, is DGGITQSPKYLFRKEGQNVTLSCEQNLNHDAMYWYRQDPGQGLRLIYYSQIVNDFQKGDIAEGYSVSREKKESFPLTVTSAQKNPTAFYLCASSMIRSRDSPLHFGNGTRLTVT.